This note documents a single T cell receptor beta chain sequence. Its antigen is unidentified. This specimen belongs to a study of T cell repertoires in cytomegalovirus infection. Between the trimmed V and J ends, which lost 8 bases and 1 base, there was a span of 9 bases. Germline V gives CDR1 MNHGY, CDR2 SAAAGT. The CDR3 is 13 amino acids. MiXCR, applied by TCRdb to the reads, yields one record per CDR3 protein. The top ten hold roughly two fifths of the sample, which has about 470,000 distinct CDR3 sequences, about two fifths seen once. The material was cultured PBMCs, obtained from culture after CMV antigen stimulation. The source is a human donor in good health (CMV status not recorded). Some clones in this sample may be carry-over from other donors' samples. V usage is TRBV6-8 and J usage is TRBJ1-5; D uncertain. CDR3 bases: TGTGCCAGCGCCGGGGTGAGCAATCAGCCCCAGCATTTT. It encodes CASAGVSNQPQHF.